This TCR beta chain was documented in a study of blood T cell repertoires in COVID-19 (dated by TCRdb to the early 2020s). For the study in its entirety: Samples covering the acute and convalescent phases of COVID-19 were provided by collaborators in the United States, Italy and Spain. The material from the prospective study consisted of cDNA or gDNA derived from T cells, B-cell-depleted T cells, or PBMCs. Subjects who had been exposed to COVID-19, were actively infected with it, or had recovered from it provided the deeply sampled blood TCRbeta repertoires that made up the dataset. The repertoires were released in a freely available public database intended as a resource for research on the immune response to SARS-CoV-2. The samples were drawn from the first 160 participants of the ongoing ImmuneRACE study and from 1,200 or so subjects provided by 6 global collaborators. Nearly every sample came with metadata listing a de-identified subject ID, COVID-19 status, age in years and sex. Where HLA class I and class II types were available, the types were taken from metadata supplied by the sample provider, not from assay-based typing.

CDR1 SQVTM and CDR2 ANQGSEA are derived from the germline V gene. Trimming costs V 8 bases and J 4 bases, and their ends lie 12 bases apart. The cysteine opens and the phenylalanine closes a CDR3 of 12 amino acids. Kept here is only the CDR3 DNA, which spans 36 bases and is read in frame from base 1. Whole blood was collected in K2EDTA tubes by collaborating institutions according to the institutions' own protocols. Collaborator samples were shipped for TCRbeta analysis as frozen whole blood, isolated PBMCs, or DNA extracted from either sample type. With regard to this clone: There is no known antigen for this receptor. Base-call qualities are not available, and no considerably larger clone is one nucleotide away.

What the authors observed across the whole study: How much clinical and demographic metadata was included differed by source and by participant, and the metadata was provided uncurated.

The immunoSEQ Assay, a bias-controlled multiplex PCR, was used to amplify TCRbeta CDR3 regions from genomic DNA. As for how the authors treated the data: Within the assay, amplification of reference gene primers was used to estimate how many nucleated cells each sample contained. To quantify the absolute abundance of each unique TCRbeta CDR3 rearrangement, sequence reads were collapsed and filtered. Productive Simpson clonality was computed per sample as the square root of Simpson's diversity index over productive rearrangements. In its TCRdb copy, this immuneACCESS table keeps in-frame sequences only and misses some clones. Where compared with another copy, unresolved V genes explain less than half of these, and the others have no known cause. V, J and clone size derive from that table, while D and trimming were established from the DNA sequence. Within this sample are about 130,000 clones, with around three quarters of them counted one time only. Jointly, the top ten make up 11% of the sample.

This TCR came from a human donor in a cohort sampled during active COVID-19. The chain is encoded by TRBV29-1 joined to TRBJ1-3; a tentative D match to TRBD1 spans 6 bases. Input material: peripheral blood. The CDR3: CSPGTRGNTIYF. The sequenced DNA: TGCAGCCCGGGGACACGCGGAAACACCATATATTTT.